This entry lists 27 T cell receptor beta chains sequenced from one sample in a study of CD8 T cells in Susac syndrome. Random hexamers were used to reverse transcribe an amount of roughly 0.45 to 1 ug RNA. TCRdb re-called the immunoSEQ multiplex PCR reads with MiXCR, one entry per CDR3 protein. This sample has 150,000 to 200,000 distinct CDR3 sequences; approximately 94% occur once, and the top ten carry roughly 0.099%. Sequencing was carried out using CD4+ T cells from PBMCs. These receptors all stem from a human donor with multiple sclerosis.

The chain couples TRBV4-2 to TRBJ2-1, with 7 bases matching TRBD2. Germline CDR1 is LGHNA and CDR2 is YNFKEQ. The V gene end was trimmed by 2 bases and the J gene end by 10 bases; junction bases not matched to a gene: 8. The CDR3 extends over 14 amino acids. The CDR3 protein is CASSQKGEGREQFF. In nucleotides, the CDR3 is TGTGCCAGCAGCCAAAAAGGGGAGGGCCGAGAGCAGTTCTTC.

Here the CDR3 reads CAWSVERVIAVSSPLRSGYTF. CDR3 nucleotides: TGTGCCTGGAGTGTTGAGAGAGTAATTGCGGTGTCTAGCCCTCTGAGGAGCGGCTACACCTTC. This rearrangement joins TRBV30 to TRBJ1-2; D ambiguous. In germline, CDR1 is GTSNPN, CDR2 SVGIG (reference sequence). The length of the CDR3 is 21 residues. V was pared by 0 bases and J by 8 bases, with 37 bases between.

The genes are TRBV20-1 and TRBJ2-7, with D perhaps TRBD1 (6 bases). Germline-derived CDR1 and CDR2 are DFQATT and SNEGSKA (reference sequence). The CDR3 loop spans 12 amino acids. V lost 6 bases and J 3 bases, leaving 12 bases between the germline ends. CDR3: CSANGQNYEQYF. The CDR3 region has the DNA TGCAGTGCCAACGGACAGAACTACGAGCAGTACTTC.

The rearrangement uses TRBV24-1 and TRBJ1-1, with D unresolved. The ends were cut back, 6 bases at V and 1 base at J, with 11 bases in the middle. The CDR3 covers 14 residues. Per germline, CDR1 KGHDR and CDR2 SFDVKD. The CDR3 coding sequence is TGTGCCACCAGTAATACCTGGGGGAACACTGAAGCTTTCTTT. Protein sequence: CATSNTWGNTEAFF.

The V gene is TRBV2, the J gene TRBJ2-3, with a possible D match to TRBD2 (6 bases). Germline V gives CDR1 SNHLY, CDR2 FYNNEI. This CDR3 region has 13 residues. V was shortened by 3 bases and J by 4 bases, with 8 bases between the two germline ends. CDR3 in amino acids: CASSETGADTQYF. The CDR3 DNA is TGTGCCAGCAGTGAGACGGGGGCAGATACGCAGTATTTT.

The V gene is TRBV10-3, the J gene TRBJ2-7, with 8 bases matching TRBD2. With 2 bases clipped from V and 4 bases from J, the junction kept 7 bases outside the gene matches. CDR1 ENHRY and CDR2 SYGVKD come from the germline V gene. The CDR3 loop spans 15 amino acids. CDR3 DNA sequence: TGTGCCATCAGTGAGCGTCGCGGGAGGCAATACGAGCAGTACTTC. It codes for CAISERRGRQYEQYF.

The J gene is TRBJ1-4, the V gene TRBV7-9, with D uncertain. The V gene's germline CDR1 is SEHNR and CDR2 FQNEAQ (reference sequence). Trimming left V 0 bases short and J 3 bases short, with 11 bases between. CDR3 length: 16 amino acids. The CDR3 region has the DNA TGTGCCAGCAGCTTAGCATTGGGCAGTTCTAATGAAAAACTGTTTTTT. It yields the protein CASSLALGSSNEKLFF.

The chain links TRBV10-3 to TRBJ1-1; D might be TRBD1 (6 bases). CDR1 is ENHRY, CDR2 SYGVKD, per germline. Trimming stripped 3 bases from V and 4 bases from J, with 15 bases between. This CDR3 comprises 15 residues. CDR3 in DNA: TGTGCCATCAGTGAAGACGGGGGGGGCGGCACTGAAGCTTTCTTT. Amino acid sequence: CAISEDGGGGTEAFF.

The chain joins TRBV10-3 to TRBJ1-2; D gene unclear. The V gene lost 3 bases and the J gene lost 4 bases, with 21 bases spanning the gap. CDR3 length: 17 residues. Germline lookup yields CDR1 ENHRY and CDR2 SYGVKD. CDR3 nucleotide sequence: TGTGCCATCAGTGAAACCAGCTTGATAAGTTCTAGCTATGGCTACACCTTC. Protein: CAISETSLISSSYGYTF.

This chain uses TRBV12-3 or TRBV12-4 with TRBJ1-5; D is ambiguous. CDR3 length: 13 residues. Trimming left V 7 bases short and J 3 bases short, with 10 bases between. In nucleotides, the CDR3 is TGTGCCAGCACTGTCAGGTCCAATCAGCCCCAGCATTTT. Encoded protein: CASTVRSNQPQHF.

This chain connects TRBV6-1 to TRBJ2-6; 9 bases map to TRBD1. This CDR3 has 17 residues. J gave up 2 bases and V 6 bases, and 8 bases lay outside the gene matches. Germline V gene data show CDR1 as MNHNS and CDR2 as SASEGT. CDR3 nucleotides: TGTGCCAGCAGCTCCGGGACAGGGACCCCTGGGGCCAACGTCCTGACTTTC. Protein sequence: CASSSGTGTPGANVLTF.

The chain uses TRBV19 and TRBJ2-5; 7 bases align to TRBD1. V lost 4 bases and J lost 3; bases outside the gene matches: 8. Germline assignment: CDR1 LNHDA and CDR2 SQIVND (reference sequence). This CDR3 is built from 15 residues. CDR3 sequence reads: CASSKYLGTEETQYF. DNA of the CDR3: TGTGCCAGTAGTAAGTACCTCGGGACAGAAGAGACCCAGTACTTC.

The chain joins TRBV2 to TRBJ1-1, with a possible D match to TRBD1 (5 bases). Germline CDR1 is SNHLY and CDR2 is FYNNEI. The CDR3 runs to 16 residues. V was cut by 6 bases and J by 10 bases, with 27 bases left in between. DNA for the CDR3: TGTGCCAGCAGCCCAACTGAAGGGCAGGGCTTGGTGGGAGCTTTCTTT. This codes for CASSPTEGQGLVGAFF.

V gene TRBV7-9 combines with J gene TRBJ1-2; D is unclear. V was pared by 7 bases and J by 8 bases, with 17 bases between. This CDR3 spans 13 amino acids. Germline V CDR1 and CDR2: SEHNR, FQNEAQ (reference sequence). The CDR3 is CASTRSATEGYTF. The CDR3 bases are TGTGCCAGCACCCGATCCGCGACGGAGGGCTACACCTTC. The full variable domain, rest sourced from reference TRBV7-9 and TRBJ1-2, is DTGVSQNPRHKITKRGQNVTFRCDPISEHNRLYWYRQTLGQGPEFLTYFQNEAQLEKSRLLSDRFSAERPKGSFSTLEIQRTEQGDSAMYLCASTRSATEGYTFGSGTRLTVV.

V and J are TRBV7-9 and TRBJ2-2; the D call may be TRBD1 or TRBD2 (5 bases each). This CDR3 comprises 12 residues. Per the germline V gene, CDR1 is SEHNR and CDR2 is FQNEAQ (reference sequence). The CDR3 DNA follows: TGTGCTGGGGGAGCGTTCTCCGGGGAGCTGTTTTTT. It specifies CAGGAFSGELFF.

The genes are TRBV5-1 and TRBJ2-5; D not certain. This CDR3 has 15 residues. Germline V lookup: CDR1 SGHRS, CDR2 YFSETQ. V was clipped by 3 bases and J by 0 bases, with 12 bases between them. This chain's CDR3 is CASSSTGSYQETQYF. The CDR3 coding sequence is TGCGCCAGCAGCTCGACCGGTTCGTACCAAGAGACCCAGTACTTC.

J is TRBJ1-1 and V is TRBV5-6; TRBD1 might be the D (5 bases). Germline CDR1 and CDR2: SGHDT and YYEEEE. Deletions cut 7 bases from V and 4 bases from J, with 17 bases between. CDR3 size: 14 residues. CDR3 in amino acids: CASRQFAGSTEAFF. Here the CDR3 DNA reads TGTGCCAGCCGACAATTCGCAGGGAGCACTGAAGCTTTCTTT.

The rearrangement uses TRBV24-1 and TRBJ2-3; either TRBD1 or TRBD2 may fit D (5 bases each). The CDR3 has 16 residues. Germline lookup yields CDR1 KGHDR and CDR2 SFDVKD. V lost 5 bases to trimming and J lost 6 bases, with 20 bases between them. The CDR3: CATSASGTSTADTQYF. The CDR3 DNA follows: TGTGCCACCAGTGCCTCCGGGACCTCAACCGCGGATACGCAGTATTTT.

The rearrangement joins TRBV15 to TRBJ2-7; D may be TRBD2 (6 bases). This CDR3 comprises 14 residues. Per the germline V gene, CDR1 is LNHNV and CDR2 is YYDKDF (reference sequence). With 5 bases removed from V and 3 bases from J, the gap between germline ends came to 14 bases. The CDR3 DNA follows: TGTGCCACCAGCCAAGGAGCTAGCGTCTACGAGCAGTACTTC. Translated: CATSQGASVYEQYF.

V usage is TRBV20-1 and J usage is TRBJ1-5; no clear D gene. Per germline, CDR1 DFQATT and CDR2 SNEGSKA (reference sequence). The V and J ends lost 0 bases and 7 bases respectively, with 10 bases between them. The CDR3 extends over 13 amino acids. The CDR3 DNA sequence: TGCAGTGCTAGAGACAGGATAGGGCAGCCCCAGCATTTT. Translation: CSARDRIGQPQHF.

The chain combines TRBV29-1 with TRBJ1-2; D is uncertain. The V and J ends lost 6 bases and 3 bases respectively, with 11 bases between them. The CDR3 totals 12 residues. Germline CDR1 is SQVTM and CDR2 is ANQGSEA. The CDR3 here is CSVGSTYYGYTF. For the CDR3, the DNA is TGCAGCGTCGGTTCCACTTACTATGGCTACACCTTC.

V and J are TRBV11-1 and TRBJ2-4, with D unclear. Per germline, CDR1 SGHAT and CDR2 FQDESV (reference sequence). Trimming removed 6 bases at V and 0 bases at J, with 6 bases between. The CDR3 runs 13 residues. As DNA, the CDR3 is TGTGCCAGCAGTGGGCTAGCCAAAAACATTCAGTACTTC. Protein product: CASSGLAKNIQYF.

CDR3 sequence reads: CASSLGGVYNEQFF. CDR3 DNA sequence: TGTGCCAGCAGCTTGGGAGGGGTATACAATGAGCAGTTCTTC. The rearrangement uses TRBV5-4 and TRBJ2-1; D is possibly TRBD1 or TRBD2 (5 bases each). Germline-derived CDR1 and CDR2 are SGHNT and YYREEE (reference sequence). The ends were cut back, 0 bases at V and 4 bases at J, with 8 bases in the middle. This CDR3 has 14 amino acids.

The chain combines TRBV7-3 with TRBJ1-1; unclear D gene. Trimming removed 2 bases from V and 6 bases from J, with 10 bases in between. Looked up from germline, CDR1 is SGHTA and CDR2 is FQGTGA. The CDR3 length is 13 residues. This CDR3 is CASSLSAAAEAFF. The CDR3, as DNA: TGTGCCAGCAGCTTATCGGCAGCTGCTGAAGCTTTCTTT.

The rearrangement links TRBV5-4 to TRBJ2-5; D possibly corresponds to TRBD2 (5 bases). The CDR3 has 13 amino acids. Germline CDR1 is SGHNT and CDR2 is YYREEE (reference sequence). V shed 4 bases and J shed 3 bases, with 10 bases lying between them. The CDR3 loop is CASSQAREETQYF. CDR3 bases: TGTGCCAGCAGCCAGGCGCGGGAAGAGACCCAGTACTTC.

V gene TRBV5-4 combines with J gene TRBJ2-1; 9 bases are shared with TRBD2. Germline assignment: CDR1 SGHNT and CDR2 YYREEE (reference sequence). Losses at the gene ends were 4 bases for V and 3 bases for J; bases not matched to a gene: 5. The CDR3 extends over 15 amino acids. CDR3 loop: CASSPRTSDYNEQFF. The CDR3 DNA reads TGTGCCAGCAGCCCACGGACTAGCGACTACAATGAGCAGTTCTTC.

The chain has TRBV7-9 and TRBJ1-3; D gene uncertain. CDR1 is SEHNR, CDR2 FQNEAQ, per germline (reference sequence). V shed 1 base and J shed 2 bases, with 9 bases lying between them. The CDR3 has 15 residues. The chain's CDR3 is CASSLVKFAGNTIYF. CDR3 bases: TGTGCCAGCAGCTTAGTGAAGTTTGCTGGAAACACCATATATTTT. Full variable domain (rest looked up from reference TRBV7-9 and TRBJ1-3): DTGVSQNPRHKITKRGQNVTFRCDPISEHNRLYWYRQTLGQGPEFLTYFQNEAQLEKSRLLSDRFSAERPKGSFSTLEIQRTEQGDSAMYLCASSLVKFAGNTIYFGEGSWLTVV.